This T cell receptor beta chain was found in a study of cytomegalovirus exposure and HLA in healthy donors. At the level of the study: The approximately 120 validation repertoires and the approximately 700 first-cohort repertoires shared a platform, a later analysis reported. Notes on the study in general: Testing in vitro showed a few CMV-associated chains specific for CMV antigens. Most TCRs appeared rarely, but some public TCRs recurred in many donors.

V was pared by 1 base and J by 8 bases, with 16 bases of the junction left unmatched. There are 18 residues in the CDR3. Germline CDR1 is SGHRS and CDR2 is YFSETQ. The study drew the donors from its approximately 130-subject validation cohort, separate from the roughly 710-subject first cohort. About this clone itself: The antigen is unknown.

The repertoire was sequenced with immunoSEQ multiplex PCR; TCRdb's copy has only in-frame clones and lacks some. The profile shows 180,000 or so clones, around nine tenths of them singletons. The sequenced sample was PBMCs. The TCR comes from a man aged 30 to 45 in good health and CMV-seropositive. The rearrangement links TRBV5-1 to TRBJ2-1; TRBD2 agrees at 9 bases. This chain's CDR3 is CASSLSPLSSGGLDEQFF. CDR3 sequence (DNA): TGCGCCAGCAGCTTGAGCCCTCTTAGTAGCGGGGGTTTGGATGAGCAGTTCTTC.